A selection of T cell receptor beta chains follows, all from one sample in a study of blood T cell repertoires in COVID-19. Only in-frame clones appear in the TCRdb table, and some are missing; sequencing was by immunoSEQ multiplex PCR. The sample lists 150,000 or so clones, about 90% seen once, with roughly 7.3% in the top ten. The sample was PBMCs or T cells enriched from blood (not recorded which). The receptors come from a woman aged 50 to 65 who had recovered from COVID-19. Both conserved end residues are part of each CDR3. The D gene is left open where the match is weak. Clone sizes are given selectively: once, few, many, or a class where the clone is expanded.

cdr3_length: 14; v_call: TRBV24-1; clone_size: few; j_call: TRBJ2-3; d_call: -; cdr3_nt: TGTGCCACCAGTCTGGACAGTTCTAGGGATACGCAGTATTTT; cdr3_aa: CATSLDSSRDTQYF
cdr3_length: 18; v_call: TRBV7-9; clone_size: -; j_call: TRBJ1-5; d_call: TRBD1; cdr3_nt: TGTGCCAGCAGCTTAGAACAGGGGTGGTCCGTTAGCAATCAGCCCCAGCATTTT; cdr3_aa: CASSLEQGWSVSNQPQHF
cdr3_length: 13; v_call: TRBV28; clone_size: -; j_call: TRBJ1-1; d_call: -; cdr3_nt: TGTGCCAGCAGTTTTTATGGGGATAGGGGTGATTTCTTT; cdr3_aa: CASSFYGDRGDFF
cdr3_length: 15; v_call: TRBV5-6; clone_size: -; j_call: TRBJ1-2; d_call: TRBD1; cdr3_nt: TGTGCCAGCAGCTTGGGCGGACAGGGCCCCTATGGCTACACCTTC; cdr3_aa: CASSLGGQGPYGYTF
cdr3_length: 14; v_call: TRBV7-2; clone_size: -; j_call: TRBJ2-1; d_call: TRBD1; cdr3_nt: TGTGCCAGCAGCTTCGGACAGGGGTACAATGAGCAGTTCTTC; cdr3_aa: CASSFGQGYNEQFF
cdr3_length: 15; v_call: TRBV9; clone_size: -; j_call: TRBJ2-1; d_call: TRBD2; cdr3_nt: TGTGCCAGCAGTGCCGGGACTAGCGAACACAATGAGCAGTTCTTC; cdr3_aa: CASSAGTSEHNEQFF
cdr3_length: 17; v_call: TRBV6-2/TRBV6-3; clone_size: -; j_call: TRBJ1-5; d_call: -; cdr3_nt: TGTGCCAGCAGTTACTCGATCTTAGACAGAGGCAATCAGCCCCAGCATTTT; cdr3_aa: CASSYSILDRGNQPQHF
cdr3_length: 15; v_call: TRBV6-4; clone_size: -; j_call: TRBJ2-1; d_call: TRBD2; cdr3_nt: TGTGCCAGCAGCCGTACTAGCGGGAGAGGAAATGAGCAGTTCTTC; cdr3_aa: CASSRTSGRGNEQFF
cdr3_length: 15; v_call: TRBV18; clone_size: -; j_call: TRBJ2-1; d_call: -; cdr3_nt: TGTGCCAGCTCACCAGGGGCGGGACCACGGAATGAGCAGTTCTTC; cdr3_aa: CASSPGAGPRNEQFF
cdr3_length: 13; v_call: TRBV7-9; clone_size: -; j_call: TRBJ2-1; d_call: TRBD2; cdr3_nt: TGTGCCAGCCGCACTAGCGGAGTCAATGAGCAGTTCTTC; cdr3_aa: CASRTSGVNEQFF
cdr3_length: 12; v_call: TRBV12-3/TRBV12-4; clone_size: -; j_call: TRBJ2-7; d_call: -; cdr3_nt: TGTGCCAGCAGCCCACAAGTTTACGAGCAGTACTTC; cdr3_aa: CASSPQVYEQYF
cdr3_length: 14; v_call: TRBV19; clone_size: -; j_call: TRBJ2-1; d_call: TRBD2; cdr3_nt: TGTGCCAGTACCGAGGGACTAGCGGCCCCCCGTTGGTTCTTC; cdr3_aa: CASTEGLAAPRWFF
cdr3_length: 14; v_call: TRBV2; clone_size: few; j_call: TRBJ2-1; d_call: TRBD1; cdr3_nt: TGTGCCAGCCGGGACAGGGCTTACTACAATGAGCAGTTCTTC; cdr3_aa: CASRDRAYYNEQFF
cdr3_length: 16; v_call: TRBV7-9; clone_size: -; j_call: TRBJ2-1; d_call: TRBD1; cdr3_nt: TGTGCCAGCAGCAACAACCCCGGGACAGGGAGGAATGAGCAGTTCTTC; cdr3_aa: CASSNNPGTGRNEQFF
cdr3_length: 15; v_call: TRBV11-2; clone_size: few; j_call: TRBJ2-7; d_call: TRBD2; cdr3_nt: TGTGCCAGCAGCTCAATAGCGGGAGCGAGGTACGAGCAGTACTTC; cdr3_aa: CASSSIAGARYEQYF
cdr3_length: 18; v_call: TRBV19; clone_size: -; j_call: TRBJ2-6; d_call: -; cdr3_nt: TGTGCCAGTAGTATAGGGTCGGGGGTTTTCTCTGGGGCCAACGTCCTGACTTTC; cdr3_aa: CASSIGSGVFSGANVLTF
cdr3_length: 16; v_call: TRBV18; clone_size: -; j_call: TRBJ2-5; d_call: TRBD2; cdr3_nt: TGTGCCAGCTCACCACCTTCGGGAGGGCCGGGGGAGACCCAGTACTTC; cdr3_aa: CASSPPSGGPGETQYF
cdr3_length: 15; v_call: TRBV5-4; clone_size: -; j_call: TRBJ2-1; d_call: -; cdr3_nt: TGTGCCAGCAGCTTTACTAGCCCGGGTGCAGATGAGCAGTTCTTC; cdr3_aa: CASSFTSPGADEQFF
cdr3_length: 15; v_call: TRBV29-1; clone_size: -; j_call: TRBJ2-1; d_call: TRBD2; cdr3_nt: TGCAGCTCGGGACTAGCGGGAGGGCCTGTCGATGAGCAGTTCTTC; cdr3_aa: CSSGLAGGPVDEQFF
cdr3_length: 14; v_call: TRBV7-3; clone_size: few; j_call: TRBJ2-1; d_call: -; cdr3_nt: TGTGCCAGCAGCCCCACAAGCGACTACAATGAGCAGTTCTTC; cdr3_aa: CASSPTSDYNEQFF
cdr3_length: 17; v_call: TRBV5-8; clone_size: few; j_call: TRBJ1-2; d_call: TRBD1; cdr3_nt: TGTGCCAGCAGCCCACCGTACAGGGGACAGGATCACTATGGCTACACCTTC; cdr3_aa: CASSPPYRGQDHYGYTF
cdr3_length: 15; v_call: TRBV7-9; clone_size: -; j_call: TRBJ2-7; d_call: TRBD2; cdr3_nt: TGTGCCAGCAGCCCATCGGGGGCGGGAGGGAGCGAGCAGTACTTC; cdr3_aa: CASSPSGAGGSEQYF
cdr3_length: 14; v_call: TRBV18; clone_size: -; j_call: TRBJ1-5; d_call: -; cdr3_nt: TGTGCCAGCTCACCACCTCCGGGGAATCAGCCCCAGCATTTT; cdr3_aa: CASSPPPGNQPQHF
cdr3_length: 14; v_call: TRBV2; clone_size: -; j_call: TRBJ1-5; d_call: -; cdr3_nt: TGTGCCAGCAGCCCCACCGGCCTCGGGCAGCCCCAGCATTTT; cdr3_aa: CASSPTGLGQPQHF
cdr3_length: 16; v_call: TRBV2; clone_size: -; j_call: TRBJ2-5; d_call: TRBD2; cdr3_nt: TGTGCCAGCAGCCAAACGACTAGCGGCCTCCAAGAGACCCAGTACTTC; cdr3_aa: CASSQTTSGLQETQYF